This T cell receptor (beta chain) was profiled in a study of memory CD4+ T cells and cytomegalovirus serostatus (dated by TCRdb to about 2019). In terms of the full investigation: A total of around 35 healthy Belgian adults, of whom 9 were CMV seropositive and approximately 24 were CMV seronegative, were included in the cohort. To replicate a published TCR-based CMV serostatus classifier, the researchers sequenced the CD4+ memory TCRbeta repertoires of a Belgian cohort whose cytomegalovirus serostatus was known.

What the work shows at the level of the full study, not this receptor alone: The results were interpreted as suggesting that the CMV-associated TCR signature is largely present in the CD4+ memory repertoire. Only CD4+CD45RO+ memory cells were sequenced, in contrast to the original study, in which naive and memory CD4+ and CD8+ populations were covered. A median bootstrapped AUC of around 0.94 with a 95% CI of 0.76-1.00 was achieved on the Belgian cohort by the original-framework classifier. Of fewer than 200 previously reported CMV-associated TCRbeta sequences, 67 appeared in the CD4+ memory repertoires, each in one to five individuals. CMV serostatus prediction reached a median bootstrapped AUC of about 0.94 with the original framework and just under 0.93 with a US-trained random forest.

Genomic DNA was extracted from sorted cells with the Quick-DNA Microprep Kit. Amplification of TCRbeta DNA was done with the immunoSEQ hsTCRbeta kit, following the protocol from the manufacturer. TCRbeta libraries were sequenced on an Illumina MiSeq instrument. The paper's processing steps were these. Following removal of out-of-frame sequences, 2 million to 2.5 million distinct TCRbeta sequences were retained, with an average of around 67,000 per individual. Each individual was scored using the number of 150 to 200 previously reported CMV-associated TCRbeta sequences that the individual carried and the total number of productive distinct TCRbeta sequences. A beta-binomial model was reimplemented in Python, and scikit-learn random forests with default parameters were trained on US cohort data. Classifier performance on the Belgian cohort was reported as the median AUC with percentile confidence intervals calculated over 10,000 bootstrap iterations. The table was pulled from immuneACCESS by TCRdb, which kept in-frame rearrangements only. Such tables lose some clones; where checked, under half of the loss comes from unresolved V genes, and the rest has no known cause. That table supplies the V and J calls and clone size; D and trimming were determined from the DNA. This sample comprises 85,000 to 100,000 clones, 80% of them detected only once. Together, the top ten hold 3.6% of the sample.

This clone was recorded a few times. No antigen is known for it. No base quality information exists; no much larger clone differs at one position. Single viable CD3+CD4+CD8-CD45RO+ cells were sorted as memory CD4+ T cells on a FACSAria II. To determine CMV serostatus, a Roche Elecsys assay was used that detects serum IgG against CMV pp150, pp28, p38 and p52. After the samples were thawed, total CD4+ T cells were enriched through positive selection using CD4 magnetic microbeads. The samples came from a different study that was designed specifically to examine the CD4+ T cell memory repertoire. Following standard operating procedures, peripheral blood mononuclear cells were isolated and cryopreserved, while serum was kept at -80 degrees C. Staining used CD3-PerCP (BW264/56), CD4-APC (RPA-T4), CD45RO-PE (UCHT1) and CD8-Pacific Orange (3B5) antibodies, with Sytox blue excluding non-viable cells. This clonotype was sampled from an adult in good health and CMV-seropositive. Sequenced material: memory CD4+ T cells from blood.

The nucleotide sequence is TGTGCCAGCGGGACAGGGATTAATCAGCCCCAGCATTTT. Its translation reads: CASGTGINQPQHF. The chain is encoded by TRBV11-2 joined to TRBJ1-5; 9 central nucleotides agree with TRBD1. V trim: 8 bases; J trim: 4 bases; unmatched bases: 3. CDR1 and CDR2 (SGHAT, FQNNGV) derive from the germline V gene. From its cysteine to its phenylalanine, the CDR3 spans 13 amino acids. The CDR3 DNA has 39 bases and is translated from base 1.